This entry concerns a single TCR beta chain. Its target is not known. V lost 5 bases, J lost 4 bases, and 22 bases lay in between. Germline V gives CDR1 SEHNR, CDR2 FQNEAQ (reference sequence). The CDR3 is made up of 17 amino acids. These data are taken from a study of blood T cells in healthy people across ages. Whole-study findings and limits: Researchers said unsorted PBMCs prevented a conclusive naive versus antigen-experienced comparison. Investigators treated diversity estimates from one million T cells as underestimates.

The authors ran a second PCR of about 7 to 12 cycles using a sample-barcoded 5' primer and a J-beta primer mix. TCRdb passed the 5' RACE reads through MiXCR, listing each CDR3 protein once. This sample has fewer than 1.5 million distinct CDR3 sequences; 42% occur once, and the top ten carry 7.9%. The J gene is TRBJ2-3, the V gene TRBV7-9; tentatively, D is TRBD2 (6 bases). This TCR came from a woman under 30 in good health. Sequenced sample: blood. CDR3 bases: TGTGCCAGCAGCCCAAGATCGACTAGTAGTTTCGCAGATACGCAGTATTTT. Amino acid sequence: CASSPRSTSSFADTQYF. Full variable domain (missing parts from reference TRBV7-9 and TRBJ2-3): DTGVSQNPRHKITKRGQNVTFRCDPISEHNRLYWYRQTLGQGPEFLTYFQNEAQLEKSRLLSDRFSAERPKGSFSTLEIQRTEQGDSAMYLCASSPRSTSSFADTQYFGPGTRLTVL.